Listed below are T cell receptor beta chains from one sample, sequenced in a study of blood T cell repertoires in COVID-19. The method was immunoSEQ multiplex PCR; TCRdb's version includes in-frame clones alone and lacks a portion of them. This sample has around 130,000 clones, with approximately 84% found just once. The sequenced material came from peripheral blood. Source of these receptors: a man between 65 and 80 years old with acute or convalescent COVID-19. Both conserved end residues are part of each CDR3. A D gene is named only where the DNA matches it firmly. Part of the rows lack a size; the others show once, few, many or a class for expanded clones.

V	D	J	length	size	CDR3	DNA
TRBV6-7	TRBD1	TRBJ1-2	16	NA	CASSSPLDRKTYGYTF	TGTGCCAGCAGCTCGCCCCTGGACAGGAAGACTTATGGCTACACCTTC
TRBV4-1	NA	TRBJ2-3	16	NA	CASSAFGSGGTDTQYF	TGCGCCAGCAGCGCCTTCGGGTCGGGGGGCACAGATACGCAGTATTTT
TRBV4-1	TRBD1	TRBJ1-4	17	NA	CASSQVGTGGTNEKLFF	TGCGCCAGCAGCCAAGTGGGAACAGGGGGAACTAATGAAAAACTGTTTTTT
TRBV7-7	NA	TRBJ2-5	15	NA	CASSLGGATQETQYF	TGTGCTAGCAGCTTGGGGGGGGCAACTCAAGAGACCCAGTACTTC
TRBV11-2	TRBD2	TRBJ2-5	14	NA	CAITRGGLQETQYF	TGTGCCATAACCCGGGGGGGACTCCAAGAGACCCAGTACTTC
TRBV27	TRBD1	TRBJ2-7	14	NA	CASKRTGSSYEQYF	TGTGCCAGCAAACGGACAGGGAGCTCCTACGAGCAGTACTTC
TRBV18	TRBD1	TRBJ2-7	12	NA	CASSRDRDEQYF	TGTGCCAGCTCACGGGACAGGGACGAGCAGTACTTC
TRBV7-6	NA	TRBJ2-7	13	NA	CASSSTDYYEQYF	TGTGCCAGCAGCTCAACGGACTACTACGAGCAGTACTTC
TRBV28	TRBD2	TRBJ2-7	17	NA	CASSFQLLAGRSYEQYF	TGTGCCAGCAGTTTTCAACTTCTAGCGGGGCGGAGCTACGAGCAGTACTTC
TRBV18	NA	TRBJ2-3	16	NA	CASSPQGVADTDTQYF	TGTGCCAGCTCACCCCAGGGGGTAGCGGACACAGATACGCAGTATTTT
TRBV6-5	TRBD1	TRBJ1-1	14	NA	CASSLSGGRAEAFF	TGTGCCAGCAGTTTATCAGGGGGTCGGGCTGAAGCTTTCTTT
TRBV6-2/TRBV6-3	NA	TRBJ2-2	20	once	CASSYPFHRLDRLNTGELFF	TGTGCCAGCAGTTACCCCTTCCACCGACTTGACAGGTTAAACACCGGGGAGCTGTTTTTT
TRBV7-2	NA	TRBJ2-2	16	once	CASSLGGPRNTGELFF	TGTGCCAGCAGCTTAGGGGGCCCTCGGAACACCGGGGAGCTGTTTTTT
TRBV3-1/TRBV3-2	TRBD1	TRBJ2-2	18	NA	CASNTGQGANWETGELFF	TGTGCCAGCAACACGGGACAGGGGGCGAATTGGGAAACCGGGGAGCTGTTTTTT
TRBV6-5	TRBD1	TRBJ1-4	15	NA	CASSQDRGLNEKLFF	TGTGCCAGCAGCCAAGACAGGGGGTTAAATGAAAAACTGTTTTTT
TRBV3-1/TRBV3-2	NA	TRBJ2-5	15	NA	CASSFDLVVSETQYF	TGTGCCAGCAGCTTTGACTTGGTGGTGTCAGAGACCCAGTACTTC
TRBV12-5	NA	TRBJ1-4	17	NA	CASGLGEGGAANEKLFF	TGTGCTAGTGGTTTGGGCGAAGGCGGGGCAGCTAATGAAAAACTGTTTTTT
TRBV2	TRBD1	TRBJ1-1	13	NA	CASSAMGQGEAFF	TGTGCCAGCAGTGCGATGGGACAGGGAGAAGCTTTCTTT
TRBV27	TRBD1	TRBJ2-7	14	NA	CASSGTGAGYEQYF	TGTGCCAGCAGTGGGACAGGGGCTGGCTACGAGCAGTACTTC
TRBV7-2	NA	TRBJ1-2	12	once	CASRGGGYGYTF	TGTGCCAGCAGGGGAGGCGGGTATGGCTACACCTTC
TRBV7-9	NA	TRBJ2-1	14	NA	CASSSGQGLNEQFF	TGTGCCAGCAGCTCTGGCCAGGGCCTTAATGAGCAGTTCTTC
TRBV5-1	TRBD1	TRBJ2-7	15	NA	CASSLDYRGLDEQYF	TGCGCCAGCAGCTTGGATTACAGGGGGCTTGACGAGCAGTACTTC
TRBV5-1	TRBD2	TRBJ2-3	17	once	CASSFAGVPRGTDTQYF	TGCGCCAGCAGCTTTGCGGGGGTCCCTCGGGGCACAGATACGCAGTATTTT
TRBV7-9	NA	TRBJ1-4	14	NA	CASSLTGTNEKLFF	TGTGCCAGCAGCTTGACAGGCACTAATGAAAAACTGTTTTTT
TRBV3-1/TRBV3-2	TRBD1	TRBJ2-7	14	NA	CASSPYGQEFEQYF	TGTGCCAGCAGCCCCTACGGACAGGAATTCGAGCAGTACTTC
TRBV7-9	TRBD1	TRBJ2-1	14	NA	CASRQGSVLNEQFF	TGTGCCAGTAGACAGGGATCGGTTTTGAATGAGCAGTTCTTC
TRBV5-1	TRBD1	TRBJ1-4	14	NA	CASSPDRVVGKLFF	TGCGCCAGCAGCCCTGACAGGGTGGTGGGAAAACTGTTTTTT
TRBV25-1	TRBD1	TRBJ1-2	14	few	CASSETGTNYGYTF	TGTGCCAGCAGTGAGACAGGGACTAACTATGGCTACACCTTC
TRBV10-2	NA	TRBJ2-5	13	NA	CASTPTRGETQYF	TGCGCCAGCACTCCCACTAGAGGGGAGACCCAGTACTTC
TRBV7-3	TRBD1	TRBJ2-1	15	NA	CASSPSGGAYNEQFF	TGTGCCAGCAGCCCTTCAGGGGGCGCTTACAATGAGCAGTTCTTC
TRBV6-6	NA	TRBJ1-6	18	NA	CASSQPRSRTGSNSPLHF	TGTGCCAGCAGTCAACCCCGTTCGAGGACGGGGAGTAATTCACCCCTCCACTTT
TRBV7-2	NA	TRBJ2-7	12	NA	CASSLRGREQYF	TGTGCCAGCAGCTTACGAGGGCGCGAGCAGTACTTC
TRBV12-5	NA	TRBJ1-2	14	NA	CASGLETASYGYTF	TGTGCTAGTGGTTTGGAGACAGCGTCCTATGGCTACACCTTC
TRBV28	TRBD1	TRBJ1-1	14	few	CASSSGQGVAEAFF	TGTGCCAGCAGTTCGGGACAGGGGGTTGCTGAAGCTTTCTTT
TRBV2	NA	TRBJ1-1	13	NA	CASSAGENTEAFF	TGTGCCAGCAGCGCAGGGGAGAACACTGAAGCTTTCTTT
TRBV6-5	NA	TRBJ1-2	15	NA	CASSSARQRFYGYTF	TGTGCCAGCAGTTCAGCTAGGCAGCGCTTCTATGGCTACACCTTC
TRBV30	TRBD1	TRBJ1-5	12	NA	CAWSRQGSAQHF	TGTGCCTGGAGTCGACAGGGGTCAGCCCAGCATTTT
TRBV13	NA	TRBJ1-2	14	NA	CASSLAGTNYGYTF	TGTGCCAGCAGCTTAGCGGGTACTAACTATGGCTACACCTTC
TRBV30	NA	TRBJ1-2	16	NA	CAWSTAGASGVRGYTF	TGTGCCTGGAGTACGGCAGGCGCTAGCGGGGTGCGCGGCTACACCTTC
TRBV5-1	NA	TRBJ1-1	13	few	CASQENKNTEAFF	TGCGCCAGCCAAGAAAACAAGAACACTGAAGCTTTCTTT
TRBV5-5	TRBD2	TRBJ2-5	18	NA	CASSRQQGLAGLQETQYF	TGTGCCAGCAGCAGACAACAAGGACTAGCGGGGCTTCAAGAGACCCAGTACTTC